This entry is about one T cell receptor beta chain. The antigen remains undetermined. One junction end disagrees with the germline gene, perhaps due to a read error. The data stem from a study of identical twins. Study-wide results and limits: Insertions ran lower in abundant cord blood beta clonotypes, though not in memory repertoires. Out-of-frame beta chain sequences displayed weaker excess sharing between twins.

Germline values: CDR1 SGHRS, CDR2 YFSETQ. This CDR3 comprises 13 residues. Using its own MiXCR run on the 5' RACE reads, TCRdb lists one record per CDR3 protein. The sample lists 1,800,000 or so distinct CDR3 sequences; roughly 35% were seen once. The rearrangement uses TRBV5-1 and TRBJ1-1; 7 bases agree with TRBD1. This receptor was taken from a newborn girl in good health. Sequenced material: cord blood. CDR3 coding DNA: TGCGCCAGCAGCGGACCAGGGGGTTCAGAAGCTCTCTTT. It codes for CASSGPGGSEALF.